Listed here are 16 T cell receptor beta chains from one sample, sequenced in a study of CD8 T cells in Susac syndrome. RNA totalling about 0.5 to 1 ug underwent reverse transcription with random hexamers. One entry per CDR3 protein results from TCRdb running MiXCR on the immunoSEQ multiplex PCR reads. The sample has roughly 150,000 distinct CDR3 sequences, roughly 95% seen once. Sequencing input: CD4+ T cells from PBMCs. The source is a human donor with multiple sclerosis.

The chain combines TRBV7-2 with TRBJ2-7, with 8 nucleotides matching TRBD1. The CDR3 totals 14 residues. The V gene end was trimmed by 8 bases and the J gene end by 5 bases; junction bases not matched to a gene: 11. Germline V CDR1 and CDR2: SGHTA, FQGNSA. CDR3 residues: CASLPDRDKHEQYF. CDR3 nucleotide sequence: TGTGCCAGCCTCCCGGACAGGGATAAGCACGAGCAGTACTTC.

This clonotype has only one observation. The rearrangement joins TRBV19 to TRBJ2-7; TRBD1 might be the D (5 bases). The CDR3 length is 13 residues. From germline, CDR1 is LNHDA and CDR2 SQIVND (reference sequence). With 5 bases removed from V and 2 bases from J, the gap between germline ends came to 10 bases. The CDR3 nucleotides read TGTGCCAGTAGTTCCAGGGCGCCCTACGAGCAGTACTTC. Translating it yields CASSSRAPYEQYF.

V is TRBV24-1 and J is TRBJ2-2; 7 nucleotides agree with TRBD1. CDR3 length: 13 amino acids. Looked up from germline, CDR1 is KGHDR and CDR2 is SFDVKD. The ends lost 7 bases at V and 5 bases at J; junction bases unmatched: 3. The CDR3 protein is CATRETGTGELFF. The CDR3 coding sequence is TGTGCCACCAGAGAGACAGGGACCGGGGAGCTGTTTTTT.

The V call is TRBV29-1, the J call TRBJ2-1; 9 nucleotides match TRBD1. The germline CDR1 and CDR2 sequences are SQVTM and ANQGSEA. There are 15 residues in the CDR3. The ends lost 5 bases at V and 7 bases at J; junction bases unmatched: 12. CDR3 nucleotides: TGCAGCGTTACCCCGACAGGGGGGCCGGTGAATGAGCAGTTCTTC. Protein: CSVTPTGGPVNEQFF.

This chain connects TRBV9 to TRBJ2-5; D possibly uses TRBD1 or TRBD2 (6 bases each). V was trimmed by 0 bases and J by 4 bases, leaving 13 bases between them. Germline CDR1 is SGDLS and CDR2 is YYNGEE. The CDR3 covers 15 residues. The CDR3: CASSVVTGGGETQYF. The CDR3 nucleotides read TGTGCCAGCAGCGTAGTTACCGGGGGCGGAGAGACCCAGTACTTC.

The chain has TRBV20-1 and TRBJ2-7; 8 bases line up with TRBD2. With V trimmed by 6 bases and J by 3 bases, 4 bases remained unmatched. CDR3 length: 12 amino acids. The V gene's germline CDR1 is DFQATT and CDR2 SNEGSKA (reference sequence). This chain's CDR3 is CSASAGDYEQYF. CDR3 DNA sequence: TGCAGTGCCTCAGCGGGAGACTACGAGCAGTACTTC.

This chain links TRBV28 with TRBJ1-2, with 9 bases identical to TRBD1. The V segment lost 6 bases and the J segment 8 bases; nucleotides outside the gene matches: 7. The germline V gene has CDR1 MDHEN and CDR2 SYDVKM. CDR3 size: 13 residues. The CDR3 DNA sequence: TGTGCCAGCAGCACCGGGACAGGGAAGGGCTACACCTTC. Residues: CASSTGTGKGYTF.

The rearrangement links TRBV6-6 to TRBJ2-3, with D uncertain. Germline V gene data show CDR1 as MNHNY and CDR2 as SVGAGI (reference sequence). The V end lost 6 bases, the J end lost 2 bases, and 12 bases lay between the germline ends. CDR3 length: 14 amino acids. This chain's CDR3 is CASRQNRNTDTQYF. CDR3 bases: TGTGCCAGCAGGCAAAACCGGAACACAGATACGCAGTATTTT.

The V call is TRBV29-1, the J call TRBJ2-5, with D possibly TRBD1 on 5 matching bases. The CDR3 is 13 residues long. Trimming removed 1 base from V and 7 bases from J, with 13 bases in between. In germline, CDR1 is SQVTM, CDR2 ANQGSEA. The CDR3 sequence is CSVEVQGAGTQYF. The CDR3 nucleotides read TGCAGCGTTGAAGTGCAAGGGGCAGGGACCCAGTACTTC.

The rearrangement uses TRBV7-9 and TRBJ2-7, with D unresolved. The V gene's germline CDR1 is SEHNR and CDR2 FQNEAQ (reference sequence). This CDR3 spans 15 amino acids. V gave up 4 bases and J gave up 2 bases, with 15 bases separating them. This CDR3 is CASSSHPLFTYEQYF. The CDR3 coding sequence is TGTGCCAGCAGCTCCCACCCTCTATTTACCTACGAGCAGTACTTC.

This clonotype has a single count. J is TRBJ2-5 and V is TRBV29-1; D is uncertain. Trimming stripped 7 bases from V and 2 bases from J, with 11 bases between. The CDR3 is made up of 12 amino acids. CDR1 is SQVTM, CDR2 ANQGSEA, per germline. This CDR3 is CSGIAGQETQYF. Written as DNA, the CDR3 is TGCAGCGGAATAGCAGGTCAAGAGACCCAGTACTTC.

This sequence joins TRBV27 and TRBJ1-5; 8 nucleotides agree with TRBD1. J gave up 6 bases and V 5 bases, and 3 bases lay outside the gene matches. Germline V gene lookup returns CDR1 MNHEY and CDR2 SMNVEV (reference sequence). The CDR3 runs 13 residues. For the CDR3, the DNA is TGTGCCAGCAGTGGACAGGGAAGTCAGCCCCAGCATTTT. Residues: CASSGQGSQPQHF.

The gene calls are TRBV20-1 and TRBJ1-2; D remains ambiguous. Germline CDR1 and CDR2: DFQATT and SNEGSKA (reference sequence). The CDR3 totals 12 residues. Trimming took 6 bases from V and 3 from J, leaving 11 bases between them. The CDR3 protein is CSAPRSDYGYTF. The CDR3 bases are TGCAGTGCGCCCCGCAGCGACTATGGCTACACCTTC.

The rearrangement links TRBV14 to TRBJ2-7; D gene uncertain. Germline values: CDR1 SGHDN, CDR2 FVKESK. Between the trimmed V and J ends, which lost 1 base and 7 bases, there was a span of 11 bases. The CDR3 extends over 13 amino acids. For the CDR3, the DNA is TGTGCCAGCAGCCAAGGGCAGTACTATGAGCAGTACTTC. Residues: CASSQGQYYEQYF.

V gene TRBV5-1 combines with J gene TRBJ2-5, with 11 bases that match TRBD2. CDR3 length equals 15 residues. Germline CDR1 reads SGHRS; CDR2 reads YFSETQ. V lost 4 bases to trimming and J lost 4 bases; unmatched junction nucleotides: 6. The CDR3 DNA reads TGCGCCAGCAGCGCCGGGACTAGCGGATTAGAGACCCAGTACTTC. Residues: CASSAGTSGLETQYF.

V usage is TRBV3-1 and J usage is TRBJ2-1, with TRBD2 matching 9 bases. Trimming took 1 base from V and 9 from J; bases not matched to a gene: 13. The germline CDR1 and CDR2 sequences are LGHDT and YNNKEL (reference sequence). The CDR3 runs to 17 residues. This CDR3 reads CASSQATSGTPAGEQFF. The DNA of the CDR3 is TGTGCCAGCAGCCAAGCGACTAGCGGAACCCCCGCGGGTGAGCAGTTCTTC.